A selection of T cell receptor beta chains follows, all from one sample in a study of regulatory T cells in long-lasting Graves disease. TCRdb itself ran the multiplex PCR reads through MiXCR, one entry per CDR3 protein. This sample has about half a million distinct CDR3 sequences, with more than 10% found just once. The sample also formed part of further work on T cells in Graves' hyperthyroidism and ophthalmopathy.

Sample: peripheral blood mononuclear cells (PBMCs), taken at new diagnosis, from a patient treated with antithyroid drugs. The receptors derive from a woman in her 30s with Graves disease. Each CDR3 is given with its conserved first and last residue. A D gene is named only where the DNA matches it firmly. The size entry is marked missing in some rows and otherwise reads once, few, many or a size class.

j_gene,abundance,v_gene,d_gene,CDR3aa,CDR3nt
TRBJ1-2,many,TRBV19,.,CASSMGPDGFYGYTF,TGTGCCAGTAGTATGGGACCCGATGGGTTCTATGGCTACACCTTC
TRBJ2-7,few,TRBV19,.,CASSIVRGAYYEQYF,TGTGCCAGTAGTATCGTCAGGGGAGCGTACTACGAGCAGTACTTC
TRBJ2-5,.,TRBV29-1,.,CSVGQLGETQYF,TGCAGCGTTGGACAGTTAGGAGAGACCCAGTACTTC
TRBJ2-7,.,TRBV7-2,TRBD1,CANSADRGNSYEQYF,TGTGCCAACAGCGCAGACAGGGGGAACTCCTACGAGCAGTACTTC
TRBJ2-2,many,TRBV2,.,CASSPDQDRELFF,TGTGCCAGCAGTCCCGACCAGGACCGGGAGCTGTTTTTT
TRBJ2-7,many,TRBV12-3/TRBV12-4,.,CASSYYRAQSSYEQYF,TGTGCCAGCAGTTACTACAGGGCCCAGAGCTCCTACGAGCAGTACTTC
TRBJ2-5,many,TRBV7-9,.,CASSPRGDAETQYF,TGTGCCAGCAGCCCACGCGGGGATGCGGAGACCCAGTACTTC
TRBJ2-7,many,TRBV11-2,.,CASSLDPGGTYEQYF,TGTGCCAGCAGCTTAGACCCCGGGGGAACCTACGAGCAGTACTTC
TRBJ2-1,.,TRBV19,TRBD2,CASSMRGSGVEQFF,TGTGCCAGTAGTATGCGGGGGAGCGGGGTTGAGCAGTTCTTC
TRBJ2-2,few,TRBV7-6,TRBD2,CASSAGTSNAGELFF,TGTGCCAGCAGCGCCGGGACTAGCAATGCCGGGGAGCTGTTTTTT
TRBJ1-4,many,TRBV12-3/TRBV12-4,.,CASSSDSLNEKLFF,TGTGCCAGCAGTTCTGACAGCCTTAATGAAAAACTGTTTTTT
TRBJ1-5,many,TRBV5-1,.,CASSLAPGHEQPQHF,TGCGCCAGCAGCTTGGCCCCAGGGCACGAGCAGCCCCAGCATTTT
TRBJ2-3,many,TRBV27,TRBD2,CASSFGAGAVDTQYF,TGTGCCAGCAGTTTTGGTGCGGGAGCAGTAGATACGCAGTATTTT
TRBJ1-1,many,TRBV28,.,CASGKGLGGIF,TGTGCCAGCGGGAAGGGGCTGGGGGGGATCTTT
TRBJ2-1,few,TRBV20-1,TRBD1,CSARDRRQGNNEQFF,TGCAGTGCTAGAGATCGTCGACAGGGGAACAATGAGCAGTTCTTC
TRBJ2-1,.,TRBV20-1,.,CSAFPPRDVTYNEQFF,TGCAGTGCTTTCCCACCCCGGGACGTCACCTACAATGAGCAGTTCTTC
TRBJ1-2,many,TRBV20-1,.,CSARPRQVANYGYTF,TGCAGTGCTAGACCTCGACAGGTAGCTAACTATGGCTACACCTTC